The source of this T cell receptor beta chain is a study of blood T cell repertoires in COVID-19 (dated by TCRdb to about 2020). The study in broad terms: Collaborator samples came from the United States, Italy and Spain and covered acute and convalescent phases of COVID-19. The material from the prospective study consisted of cDNA or gDNA derived from T cells, B-cell-depleted T cells, or PBMCs. Deeply sampled blood TCRbeta repertoires from subjects exposed to, actively infected with, or recovered from COVID-19 were included in the dataset. The repertoires were released in a freely available public database intended as a resource for research on the immune response to SARS-CoV-2. The samples were drawn from two sources: the first 160 participants of the ongoing ImmuneRACE study, and 1,200 or so subjects contributed by 6 global collaborators. The sample metadata nearly always contained a de-identified subject ID, COVID-19 status, age in years and sex. Where available, HLA class I and class II types were obtained from metadata supplied by the sample provider rather than from assay-based typing. General study outcomes and caveats: The amount of clinical and demographic metadata varied by source and participant and was provided uncurated.

TCRbeta CDR3 regions were amplified from genomic DNA using the immunoSEQ Assay, a bias-controlled multiplex PCR. As for how the authors treated the data: Within the assay, amplification of reference gene primers was used to estimate how many nucleated cells each sample contained. To quantify the absolute abundance of each unique TCRbeta CDR3 rearrangement, sequence reads were collapsed and filtered. For each sample, productive Simpson clonality was calculated as the square root of Simpson's diversity index over productive rearrangements. TCRdb retrieved this table from immuneACCESS and kept in-frame rearrangements only. Not all clones are present; in checked studies, unresolved V genes account for under half, and no reason is known for the remainder. V, J and clone size are those of that table, while D and trimming were read from the DNA. This sample lists some 120,000 clones; just under 80% were detected once. Together, the top ten hold 20% to 30% of the sample.

From the cysteine up to the phenylalanine, the CDR3 has a length of 16 residues. The read is trimmed to its CDR3 DNA, 48 bases read in frame from base 1. CDR1 is given as SGHAT and CDR2 as FQNNGV, both from the germline V gene. V and J are truncated by 5 bases and 0 bases respectively, leaving an intervening sequence of 15 bases. The collaborating institutions used their own protocols to collect whole blood in K2EDTA tubes. For TCRbeta analysis, collaborators shipped samples in one of three forms: frozen whole blood, isolated PBMCs, or DNA extracted from either of those sample types. A single count supports this clone. Its antigen is currently not known. Per-base quality was not reported, and no clone a single base away is much larger than it.

The chain joins TRBV11-2 to TRBJ2-3; TRBD1 is perhaps the D gene, given 7 matching bases. Sequencing was done on a sample of peripheral blood. The receptor comes from a human donor in a cohort sampled during active COVID-19. DNA sequence: TGTGCCAGCAGCCCCGGGGGACAGTTTAGCACAGATACGCAGTATTTT. Translated, it reads CASSPGGQFSTDTQYF. When the CDR3 is completed using the reference TRBV11-2 and TRBJ2-3 genes on either side, the full variable domain is EAGVAQSPRYKIIEKRQSVAFWCNPISGHATLYWYQQILGQGPKLLIQFQNNGVVDDSQLPKDRFSAERLKGVDSTLKIQPAKLEDSAVYLCASSPGGQFSTDTQYFGPGTRLTVL.